This T cell receptor beta chain was profiled in a study of molecular identifiers for immune sequencing clone quantification. Study background: Naive CD8 RNA (approximately 20,000 or 100,000 cells) was divided into five aliquots, with four sequenced. Study outcomes and limitations: Single-cell amounts of spiked Jurkat TCR RNA were reportedly detectable among over 750,000 naive cells.

This clonotype was detected ten times or more. The target antigen is unknown. The CD8+CD4-CCR7+CD45RA+ phenotype defined the sorted naive CD8 T cells. It was with previously described methods and listed TCR primers that bulk TCR libraries were made. TCRdb called the PCR reads again in MiXCR, with one record for every CDR3 protein. This table has 250,000 to 400,000 distinct CDR3 sequences, around a fifth appearing once. Sequencing was performed on naive CD8+ T cells from blood, with Jurkat cell RNA spiked in. The sample's subset: FACS-sorted CD8+CD4-CCR7+CD45RA+ naive T cells. The TCR sequence derives from a human donor in good health. Some libraries in this study had Jurkat cell RNA spiked in.

The CDR3: CASSRTRESSYEQYF. The CDR3 DNA is TGCGCCAGCAGCCGGACCAGGGAATCCTCCTACGAGCAGTACTTC. This chain uses TRBV4-3 with TRBJ2-7, with a possible D match to TRBD1 (5 bases). The CDR3 totals 15 residues. Trimming shortened V by 4 bases and J by 0 bases, and 13 bases separated the two germline ends. The germline gives CDR1 LGHNA, CDR2 YSLEER.